These T cell receptor beta chains were read from a single sample in a study of CD8 T cells in ankylosing spondylitis. TCRdb recomputed calls from the 5' RACE reads with MiXCR, one row per CDR3 protein. Counted here are fewer than 400,000 distinct CDR3 sequences, approximately 14% occurring once; the ten biggest clones make up roughly 1.1%. Input material: blood, either unsorted or a sorted T cell fraction (not recorded which). These receptors were obtained from a male donor with ankylosing spondylitis or in good health (not recorded which). CDR3s include the opening cysteine and the closing phenylalanine or tryptophan. A D gene is named only where the DNA matches it firmly. A row's size may be missing; if present it is once, few, many or a size class.

TRBJ2-7	TRBV12-5	few	TRBD1	TGTGCTAGTGGTTTGGTACTCGGGACAGGGTACTACGAGCAGTACTTC	CASGLVLGTGYYEQYF
TRBJ1-1	TRBV3-1	few	-	TGTGCCAGCAGCCAAGCGGTGCAATGGACTGAAGCTTTCTTT	CASSQAVQWTEAFF
TRBJ2-7	TRBV5-5	-	-	TGTGCCAGCAGCTTGGGGCAGGAACTCTACGAGCAGTACTTC	CASSLGQELYEQYF
TRBJ1-2	TRBV12-3/TRBV12-4	-	TRBD1	TGTGCCAGCACCACAGGACAGGGTGAAAGGAGCTACACCTTC	CASTTGQGERSYTF
TRBJ1-6	TRBV6-1	-	TRBD1	TGTGCCAGCAGTCCCGGGGTAGGGGGCGGGTCACCCCTCCACTTT	CASSPGVGGGSPLHF
TRBJ1-5	TRBV3-1	few	-	TGTGCCAGCAGCCTCACGGGGGGTCGCAATCAGCCCCAGCATTTT	CASSLTGGRNQPQHF
TRBJ1-6	TRBV27	-	-	TGTGCCAGCAGTCCTGCAGGCTATAATTCACCCCTCCACTTT	CASSPAGYNSPLHF
TRBJ1-2	TRBV12-3/TRBV12-4	-	-	TGTGCCAGCAGTGTTCGTTCCGGACGGGATGGCTACACCTTC	CASSVRSGRDGYTF
TRBJ2-5	TRBV29-1	few	TRBD2	TGCAGCGTTGCCCCGGGGACTAGCGAGACCCAGTACTTC	CSVAPGTSETQYF
TRBJ1-2	TRBV25-1	-	-	TGTGCCAGCAGTGGACCCTTGGGCTATGGCTACACCTTC	CASSGPLGYGYTF
TRBJ2-4	TRBV11-2	many	-	TGTGCCAGCAGCCCTTGGGGGCCAGGGATGAGATACATTCAGTACTTC	CASSPWGPGMRYIQYF
TRBJ2-2	TRBV9	few	-	TGTGCCAGCAGCGTCGCCCCGGGGGCTAAGTATACCGGGGAGCTGTTTTTT	CASSVAPGAKYTGELFF
TRBJ2-2	TRBV9	many	TRBD2	TGTGCCAGCAGCGCAAACAAGGGACTAGCGGGATACACCGGGGAGCTGTTTTTT	CASSANKGLAGYTGELFF
TRBJ1-2	TRBV12-3/TRBV12-4	-	TRBD1	TGTGCCAGCAGTTTCCTCTGGCAGGGGGGAGGGGGCTACACCTTC	CASSFLWQGGGGYTF
TRBJ2-7	TRBV6-1	few	TRBD1	TGTGCCAGTCAACTGGGGACAGGGAGCGAGCAGTACTTC	CASQLGTGSEQYF
TRBJ2-7	TRBV5-1	-	TRBD2	TGCGCCAGCAGCTTGAATCTAGCGGGAGGAGGCGAGCAGTACTTC	CASSLNLAGGGEQYF
TRBJ2-1	TRBV16	few	-	TGTGCCAGCACCCTCTGGGTCCGGGGATTATCAGTGTATGAGCAGTTCTTC	CASTLWVRGLSVYEQFF
TRBJ2-7	TRBV3-1	-	-	TGTGCCAGCAGCCAGGGACCCTCCTACGAGCAGTACTTC	CASSQGPSYEQYF
TRBJ2-1	TRBV12-3/TRBV12-4	few	TRBD2	TGTGCCAGCAGTAAAATAGCGGGAGGGCCTTTGAATGAGCAGTTCTTC	CASSKIAGGPLNEQFF
TRBJ2-7	TRBV4-1	many	TRBD1	TGCGCCAGCAGCCAACAAACAGGGGCATTCTACGAGCAGTACTTC	CASSQQTGAFYEQYF